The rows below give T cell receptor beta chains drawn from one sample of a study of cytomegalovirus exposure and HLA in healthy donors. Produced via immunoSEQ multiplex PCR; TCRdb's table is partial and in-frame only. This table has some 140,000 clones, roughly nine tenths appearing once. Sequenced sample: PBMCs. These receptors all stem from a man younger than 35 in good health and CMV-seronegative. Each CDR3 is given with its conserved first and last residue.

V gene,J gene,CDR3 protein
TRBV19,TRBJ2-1,CASSIDLETRPNNEQFF
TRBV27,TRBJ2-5,CASSPGTGGRQETQYF
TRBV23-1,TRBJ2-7,CASFRGRDRDAYEQYF
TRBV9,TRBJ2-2,CASSPSGGASGELFF
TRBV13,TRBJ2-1,CASSSLGTGDNEQFF
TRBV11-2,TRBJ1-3,CASSRFARGLENTIYF
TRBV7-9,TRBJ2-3,CASSTRSTAPDTQYF
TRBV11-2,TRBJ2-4,CASSSPGLAKNIQYF
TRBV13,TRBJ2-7,CASSRRDRVEEQYF
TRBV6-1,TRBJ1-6,CASSAGTGNNSPLHF
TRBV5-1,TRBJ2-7,CASSLQGRDQYF
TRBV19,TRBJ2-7,CASSTPGTGSHYEQYF
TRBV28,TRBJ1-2,CASSLWGLPLGYTF
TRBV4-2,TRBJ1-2,CASSHRMDRARYGYTF
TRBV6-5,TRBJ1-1,CASSLYTNTEAFF
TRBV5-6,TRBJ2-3,CASSLARVDTQYF
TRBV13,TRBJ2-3,CASSSGQLAGGGTDTQYF
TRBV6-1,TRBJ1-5,CASSEWGGVGNQPQHF
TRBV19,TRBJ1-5,CASSINRATQPQHF
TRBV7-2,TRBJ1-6,CASSLVFQGVSPLHF
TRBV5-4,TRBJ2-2,CASSLRETGELFF
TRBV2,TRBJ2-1,CASSRPGTGGSEQFF
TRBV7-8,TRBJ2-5,CASSLGGLAGPQETQYF
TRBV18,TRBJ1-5,CASSPQSGGNQPQHF
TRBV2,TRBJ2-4,CASSEEAGNIQYF
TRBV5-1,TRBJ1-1,CASSFGGTLEAFF
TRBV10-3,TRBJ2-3,CAISESIFSTDTQYF
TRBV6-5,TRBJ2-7,CASRRGGDSAEQYF
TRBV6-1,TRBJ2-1,CASRETGVYNEQFF
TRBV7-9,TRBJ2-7,CASSLPGRYEQYF
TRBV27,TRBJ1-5,CASSPGVGQPQHF
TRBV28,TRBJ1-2,CASSQGAWDYGYTF
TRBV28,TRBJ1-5,CASITGGLGNQPQHF
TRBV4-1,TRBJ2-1,CASSQDSSGGFYNEQFF
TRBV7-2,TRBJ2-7,CASSPGGSGRQYF
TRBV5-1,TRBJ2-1,CASSSSGGYNEQFF
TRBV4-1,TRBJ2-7,CASSEPDRGPYEQYF
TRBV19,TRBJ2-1,CASSPERGRPNEQFF
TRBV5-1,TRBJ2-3,CASSLERAFTDTQYF
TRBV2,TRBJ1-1,CAIPGNKNTEAFF
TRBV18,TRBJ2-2,CASSPVKAANTGELFF
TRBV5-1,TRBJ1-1,CASSLTGQLNTEAFF
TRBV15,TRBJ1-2,CATADSGFGYTF
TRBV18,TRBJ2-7,CASSPSSGASYEQYF
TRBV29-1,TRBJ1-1,CSVERDMNTEAFF